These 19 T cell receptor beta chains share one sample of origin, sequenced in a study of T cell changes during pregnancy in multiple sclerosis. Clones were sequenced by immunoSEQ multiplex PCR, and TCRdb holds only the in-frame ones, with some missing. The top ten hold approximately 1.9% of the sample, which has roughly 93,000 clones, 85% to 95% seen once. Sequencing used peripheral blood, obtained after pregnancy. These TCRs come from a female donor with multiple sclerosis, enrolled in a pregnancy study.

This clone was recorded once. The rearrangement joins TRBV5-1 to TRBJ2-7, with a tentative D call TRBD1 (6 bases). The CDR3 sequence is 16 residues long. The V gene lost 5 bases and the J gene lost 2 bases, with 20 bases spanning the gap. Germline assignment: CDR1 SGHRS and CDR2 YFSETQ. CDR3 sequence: CASSFLETGTAYEQYF. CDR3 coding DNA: TGCGCCAGCAGTTTTCTTGAGACAGGTACTGCCTACGAGCAGTACTTC.

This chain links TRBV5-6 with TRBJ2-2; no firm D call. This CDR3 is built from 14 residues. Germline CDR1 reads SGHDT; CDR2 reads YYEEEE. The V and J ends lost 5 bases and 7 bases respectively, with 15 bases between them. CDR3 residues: CASRPNPSYGELFF. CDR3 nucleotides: TGTGCCAGCAGACCGAATCCTAGTTACGGGGAGCTGTTTTTT.

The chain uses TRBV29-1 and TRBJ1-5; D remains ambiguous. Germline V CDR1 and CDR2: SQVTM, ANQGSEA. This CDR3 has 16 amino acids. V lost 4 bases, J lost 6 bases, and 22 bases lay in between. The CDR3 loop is CSVVRRSRQPPQPQHF. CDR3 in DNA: TGCAGCGTTGTTAGGCGGTCCCGGCAGCCCCCTCAGCCCCAGCATTTT.

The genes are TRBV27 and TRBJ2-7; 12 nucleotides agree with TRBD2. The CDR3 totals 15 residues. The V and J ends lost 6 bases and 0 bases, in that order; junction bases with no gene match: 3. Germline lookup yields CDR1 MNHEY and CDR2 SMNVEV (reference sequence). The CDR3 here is CASRRTSGASYEQYF. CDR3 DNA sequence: TGTGCCAGCAGAAGGACTAGCGGGGCCTCCTACGAGCAGTACTTC.

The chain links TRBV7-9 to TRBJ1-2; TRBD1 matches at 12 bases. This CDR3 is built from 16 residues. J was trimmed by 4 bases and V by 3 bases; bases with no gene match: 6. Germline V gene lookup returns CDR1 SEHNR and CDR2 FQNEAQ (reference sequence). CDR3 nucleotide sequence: TGTGCCAGCAGCTTGGGGACAGGGGGCGAGTCCTATGGCTACACCTTC. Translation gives CASSLGTGGESYGYTF.

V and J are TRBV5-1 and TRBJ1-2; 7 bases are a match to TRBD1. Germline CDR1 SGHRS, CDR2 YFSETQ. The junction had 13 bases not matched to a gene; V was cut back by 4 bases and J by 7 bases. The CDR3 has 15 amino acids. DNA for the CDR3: TGCGCCAGCAGCGAAATTGACAGGGACTTGAGTGGCTACACCTTC. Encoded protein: CASSEIDRDLSGYTF.

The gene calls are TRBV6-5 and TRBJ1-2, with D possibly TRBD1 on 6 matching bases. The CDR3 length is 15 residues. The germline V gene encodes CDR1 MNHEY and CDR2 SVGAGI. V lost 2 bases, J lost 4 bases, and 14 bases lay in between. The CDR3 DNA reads TGTGCCAGCAGTTACAAAGACAGGATGGGCTATGGCTACACCTTC. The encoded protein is CASSYKDRMGYGYTF.

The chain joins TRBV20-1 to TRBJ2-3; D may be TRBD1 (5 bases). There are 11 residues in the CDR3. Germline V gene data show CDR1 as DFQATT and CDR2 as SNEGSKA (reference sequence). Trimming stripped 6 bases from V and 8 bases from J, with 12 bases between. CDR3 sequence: CSAKGPGTQYF. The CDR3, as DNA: TGCAGTGCAAAGGGGCCTGGTACGCAGTATTTT.

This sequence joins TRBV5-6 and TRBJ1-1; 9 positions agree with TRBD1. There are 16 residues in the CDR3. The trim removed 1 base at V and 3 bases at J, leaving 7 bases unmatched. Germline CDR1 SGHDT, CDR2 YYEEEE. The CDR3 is CASSLPGQGEDTEAFF. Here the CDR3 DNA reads TGTGCCAGCAGCTTGCCGGGACAGGGCGAGGACACTGAAGCTTTCTTT.

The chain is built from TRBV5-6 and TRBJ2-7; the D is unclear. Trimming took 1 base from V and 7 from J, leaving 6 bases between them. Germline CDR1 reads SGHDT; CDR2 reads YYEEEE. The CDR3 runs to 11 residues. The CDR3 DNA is TGTGCCAGCAGCTTGAGCAGGGAGCAGTACTTC. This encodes CASSLSREQYF.

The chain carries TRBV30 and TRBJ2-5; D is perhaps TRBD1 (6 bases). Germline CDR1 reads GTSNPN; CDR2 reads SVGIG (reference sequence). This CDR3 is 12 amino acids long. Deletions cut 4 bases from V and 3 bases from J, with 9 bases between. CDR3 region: CAWNAGEETQYF. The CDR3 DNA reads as TGTGCCTGGAATGCAGGGGAAGAGACCCAGTACTTC.

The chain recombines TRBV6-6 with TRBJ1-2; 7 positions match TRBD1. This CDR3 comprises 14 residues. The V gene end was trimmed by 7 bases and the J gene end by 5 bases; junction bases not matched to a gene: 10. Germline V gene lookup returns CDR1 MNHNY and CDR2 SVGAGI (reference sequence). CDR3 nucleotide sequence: TGTGCCAGCACCAACACAGGGGATTCTTATGGCTACACCTTC. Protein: CASTNTGDSYGYTF.

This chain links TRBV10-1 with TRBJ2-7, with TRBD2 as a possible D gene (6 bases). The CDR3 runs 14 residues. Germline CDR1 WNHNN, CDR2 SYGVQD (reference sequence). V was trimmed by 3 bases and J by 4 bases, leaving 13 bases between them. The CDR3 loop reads CASSDRERGYEQYF. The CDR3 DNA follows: TGCGCCAGCAGTGACCGGGAGCGTGGTTACGAGCAGTACTTC.

For the CDR3, the DNA is TGTGCCAGCACTAGCGGGACAGGGGGTAGCGGGGAGCTGTTTTTT. Its protein is CASTSGTGGSGELFF. This chain uses TRBV2 with TRBJ2-2; 11 bases agree with TRBD1. CDR1 is SNHLY, CDR2 FYNNEI, per germline. The CDR3 covers 15 residues. J lost 7 bases, V lost 7 bases, and 8 bases had no gene match.

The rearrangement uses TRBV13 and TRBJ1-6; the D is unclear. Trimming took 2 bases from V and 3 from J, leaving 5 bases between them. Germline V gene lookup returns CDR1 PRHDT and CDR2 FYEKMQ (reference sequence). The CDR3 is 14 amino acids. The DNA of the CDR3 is TGTGCCAGCAGCTTACGGGACTATAATTCACCCCTCCACTTT. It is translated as CASSLRDYNSPLHF.

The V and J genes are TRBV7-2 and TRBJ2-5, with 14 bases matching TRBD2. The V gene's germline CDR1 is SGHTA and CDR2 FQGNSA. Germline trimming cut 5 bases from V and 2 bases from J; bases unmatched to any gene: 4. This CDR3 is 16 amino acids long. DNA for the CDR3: TGTGCCAGCAGCGAAAGACTAGCGGGGGGGCAAGAGACCCAGTACTTC. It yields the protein CASSERLAGGQETQYF.

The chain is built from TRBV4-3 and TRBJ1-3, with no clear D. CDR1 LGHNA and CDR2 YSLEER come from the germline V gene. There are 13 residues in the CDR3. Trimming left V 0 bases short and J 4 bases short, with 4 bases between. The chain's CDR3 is CASSQERGNTIYF. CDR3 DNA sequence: TGCGCCAGCAGCCAAGAACGGGGAAACACCATATATTTT.

CDR3 sequence reads: CAWARGTDNEQFF. CDR3 in DNA: TGTGCCTGGGCAAGGGGCACGGACAATGAGCAGTTCTTC. The V gene is TRBV30, the J gene TRBJ2-1; perhaps TRBD1 as D (5 bases). This CDR3 region has 13 residues. V gave up 5 bases and J gave up 5 bases, with 13 bases separating them. Germline V lookup: CDR1 GTSNPN, CDR2 SVGIG (reference sequence).

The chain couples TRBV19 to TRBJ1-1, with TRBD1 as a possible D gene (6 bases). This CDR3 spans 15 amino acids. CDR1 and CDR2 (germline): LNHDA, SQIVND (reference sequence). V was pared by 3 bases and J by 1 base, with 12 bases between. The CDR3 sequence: CASSIWPGANTEAFF. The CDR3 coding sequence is TGTGCCAGTAGTATCTGGCCAGGGGCGAACACTGAAGCTTTCTTT. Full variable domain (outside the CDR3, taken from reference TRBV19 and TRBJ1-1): DGGITQSPKYLFRKEGQNVTLSCEQNLNHDAMYWYRQDPGQGLRLIYYSQIVNDFQKGDIAEGYSVSREKKESFPLTVTSAQKNPTAFYLCASSIWPGANTEAFFGQGTRLTVV.